What follows are 21 T cell receptor beta chains derived from one specimen sequenced in a study of blood T cell repertoires in COVID-19. Using immunoSEQ multiplex PCR, the repertoire was profiled, and TCRdb retains in-frame clones only, with some absent. The sample has 300,000 to 450,000 clones; approximately 84% are singletons. Sequencing used PBMCs or T cells enriched from blood (not recorded which). The receptors were sampled from a woman aged 25 to 45 who had recovered from COVID-19.

The V and J genes are TRBV5-4 and TRBJ1-1; no firm D call. The CDR3 consists of 15 residues. V was clipped by 0 bases and J by 1 base, with 10 bases between them. Germline CDR1 and CDR2: SGHNT and YYREEE (reference sequence). The CDR3 region has the DNA TGTGCCAGCAGCTTGGCTGCGGGCGCGAACACTGAAGCTTTCTTT. Its protein product is CASSLAAGANTEAFF.

This sequence joins TRBV7-6 and TRBJ2-7; 9 positions agree with TRBD1. V trimming: 1 base; J trimming: 3 bases; junction bases outside the gene matches: 13. Germline lookup yields CDR1 SGHVS and CDR2 FNYEAQ. CDR3 length: 18 amino acids. In DNA, the CDR3 is TGTGCCAGCAGCTTAGGCTCGGGGACAGGGTCGGCACTCTACGAGCAGTACTTC. Translating it yields CASSLGSGTGSALYEQYF.

The rearrangement joins TRBV5-1 to TRBJ1-5, with 8 nucleotides matching TRBD1. Germline V gene data show CDR1 as SGHRS and CDR2 as YFSETQ. The CDR3 is 17 amino acids. V shed 0 bases and J 1 base; nucleotides not matched to a gene: 6. CDR3 in amino acids: CASSLGTGSESNQPQHF. CDR3 DNA: TGCGCCAGCAGCTTGGGGACAGGGTCTGAGAGCAATCAGCCCCAGCATTTT.

The V and J genes are TRBV29-1 and TRBJ1-1, with 10 bases aligning to TRBD1. Germline values: CDR1 SQVTM, CDR2 ANQGSEA. V trimming: 4 bases; J trimming: 2 bases; junction bases outside the gene matches: 4. CDR3 size: 14 residues. The CDR3 sequence: CSVGGQGLNTEAFF. For the CDR3, the DNA is TGCAGCGTTGGGGGACAGGGGCTTAACACTGAAGCTTTCTTT.

V is TRBV5-1 and J is TRBJ2-7; D might be TRBD1 (6 bases). This CDR3 comprises 14 residues. CDR1 is SGHRS, CDR2 YFSETQ, per germline. V lost 0 bases and J lost 5, with 12 bases in between. The CDR3 region is CASSLGARGDEQYF. The CDR3 DNA reads as TGCGCCAGCAGCTTGGGAGCCAGGGGTGACGAGCAGTACTTC.

The CDR3 loop is CASSPRGSANQPQHF. The CDR3, as DNA: TGTGCCAGCAGCCCCAGGGGGTCGGCGAATCAGCCCCAGCATTTT. The chain has TRBV28 and TRBJ1-5; 7 bases are a match to TRBD1. Germline loops: CDR1 MDHEN, CDR2 SYDVKM. J lost 4 bases, V lost 6 bases, and 9 bases had no gene match. This CDR3 is 15 amino acids long.

The table lists this clone with a count of one. The V gene is TRBV19, the J gene TRBJ1-4, with 7 positions matching TRBD1. Looked up from germline, CDR1 is LNHDA and CDR2 is SQIVND (reference sequence). J lost 8 bases, V lost 7 bases, and 16 bases had no gene match. This CDR3 has 16 amino acids. CDR3 protein: CASTPPADRAGEKLFF. Here the CDR3 DNA reads TGTGCCAGTACTCCTCCAGCCGACAGGGCCGGCGAAAAACTGTTTTTT.

V usage is TRBV24-1 and J usage is TRBJ1-5, with D uncertain. The ends were cut back, 2 bases at V and 9 bases at J, with 7 bases in the middle. Looked up from germline, CDR1 is KGHDR and CDR2 is SFDVKD. This CDR3 has 12 residues. The CDR3 reads CATSDSLGPQHF. The DNA for the CDR3 is TGTGCCACCAGTGATTCCCTCGGGCCCCAGCATTTT.

On this clone: A read error may account for a junction end that differs from germline. The chain couples TRBV27 to TRBJ2-5; 8 bases map to TRBD1. The CDR3 spans 13 residues. Germline V gene sequence: CDR1 MNHEY, CDR2 SMNVEV (reference sequence). CDR3 nucleotide sequence: TGTGCCAGCAGTACCAGGGGGCAAGCGACCCAGTACTTC. It encodes CASSTRGQATQYF.

This chain joins TRBV6-5 and TRBJ1-5; D unresolved. The germline gives CDR1 MNHEY, CDR2 SVGAGI. Trimming left V 8 bases short and J 4 bases short, with 12 bases between. This CDR3 is built from 13 residues. The CDR3 DNA reads TGTGCCAGCTCTTACCAGACAAATCAGCCCCAGCATTTT. It translates to CASSYQTNQPQHF.

This clone is a singleton in its sample. The chain links TRBV28 to TRBJ1-1; a possible D gene is TRBD1 (5 bases). Trimming removed 5 bases at V and 2 bases at J, with 12 bases between. CDR3 length: 14 amino acids. CDR1 MDHEN and CDR2 SYDVKM come from the germline V gene. CDR3 amino acids: CASSTPGLNTEAFF. For the CDR3, the DNA is TGTGCCAGCAGTACCCCAGGGTTAAACACTGAAGCTTTCTTT.

This chain connects TRBV4-1 to TRBJ2-3, with D tentatively TRBD2 (6 bases). The ends were cut back, 0 bases at V and 2 bases at J, with 9 bases in the middle. CDR1 MGHRA and CDR2 YSYEKL come from the germline V gene. This CDR3 region has 15 residues. CDR3 nucleotides: TGCGCCAGCAGCCAAGATCCGGGGGACACAGATACGCAGTATTTT. Translated, it gives CASSQDPGDTDTQYF.

J is TRBJ1-1 and V is TRBV5-4; D gene uncertain. CDR1 is SGHNT and CDR2 is YYREEE in the germline V gene (reference sequence). V was pared by 6 bases and J by 0 bases, with 9 bases between. The CDR3 loop spans 13 amino acids. The CDR3 region has the DNA TGTGCCAGCAAAACTAGGGTGAACACTGAAGCTTTCTTT. This codes for CASKTRVNTEAFF.

The chain employs TRBV11-2 and TRBJ1-2; tentatively, D is TRBD1 (6 bases). Trimming removed 2 bases from V and 5 bases from J, with 18 bases in between. The germline CDR1 and CDR2 sequences are SGHAT and FQNNGV. This CDR3 has 16 residues. The CDR3: CASSLNRVSASYGYTF. CDR3 sequence (DNA): TGTGCCAGCAGCTTAAACAGGGTATCGGCTTCGTATGGCTACACCTTC.

A remark on this clone: The junction shows a germline mismatch at one end, possibly a read error. The chain joins TRBV18 to TRBJ2-5, with TRBD1 matching 12 bases. CDR3 length: 17 residues. Germline V gives CDR1 KGHSH, CDR2 LQKENI. The CDR3 DNA follows: TGTGCCAGCTCATCACCACGGGGACAGGGGGCCCACGAGACCCAGTACTTC. The encoded protein is CASSSPRGQGAHETQYF. Full variable domain (remainder filled in from reference TRBV18 and TRBJ2-5): NAGVMQNPRHLVRRRGQEARLRCSPMKGHSHVYWYRQLPEEGLKFMVYLQKENIIDESGMPKERFSAEFPKEGPSILRIQQVVRGDSAAYFCASSSPRGQGAHETQYFGPGTRLLVL.

This clone was recorded a few times. In DNA, the CDR3 is TGTGCCAGCTCAGATGGAGCCGGGACAGGGATGTACGAGCAGTACTTC. Amino acid sequence: CASSDGAGTGMYEQYF. The chain carries TRBV18 and TRBJ2-7, with 9 bases aligning to TRBD1. This CDR3 region has 16 residues. Germline values: CDR1 KGHSH, CDR2 LQKENI. V shed 5 bases and J 4 bases; nucleotides not matched to a gene: 12.

J is TRBJ1-1 and V is TRBV10-3; TRBD1 might be the D (6 bases). Germline values: CDR1 ENHRY, CDR2 SYGVKD. V lost 3 bases and J lost 5, with 16 bases in between. This CDR3 has 15 amino acids. The CDR3 spells CAISDFGGARTEAFF. The CDR3 DNA reads as TGTGCCATCAGTGATTTCGGGGGGGCAAGGACTGAAGCTTTCTTT.

The chain has TRBV7-8 and TRBJ2-5; weak D call: TRBD1 (6 bases). The CDR3 spans 14 residues. Germline V gene data show CDR1 as SGHVS and CDR2 as FQNEAQ. Trimming shortened V by 4 bases and J by 3 bases, and 12 bases separated the two germline ends. CDR3 DNA sequence: TGTGCCAGCAGCTATAGGACAGTTGAAGAGACCCAGTACTTC. Its translation: CASSYRTVEETQYF.

The rearrangement joins TRBV5-1 to TRBJ2-5; 7 bases line up with TRBD2. V shed 0 bases and J 5 bases; nucleotides not matched to a gene: 7. This CDR3 contains 15 residues. Per germline, CDR1 SGHRS and CDR2 YFSETQ. As DNA, the CDR3 is TGCGCCAGCAGCTTGGTTCGGGGGGTGGAGGAGACCCAGTACTTC. Protein: CASSLVRGVEETQYF. The full variable domain, completed using reference TRBV5-1 and TRBJ2-5, is KAGVTQTPRYLIKTRGQQVTLSCSPISGHRSVSWYQQTPGQGLQFLFEYFSETQRNKGNFPGRFSGRQFSNSRSEMNVSTLELGDSALYLCASSLVRGVEETQYFGPGTRLLVL.

This rearrangement joins TRBV28 to TRBJ1-5; D is unresolved. The CDR3 has 13 amino acids. Germline V gene lookup returns CDR1 MDHEN and CDR2 SYDVKM. V was cut by 5 bases and J by 3 bases, with 8 bases left in between. The chain's CDR3 is CASSLLPNQPQHF. CDR3 nucleotide sequence: TGTGCCAGCAGTCTCCTACCCAATCAGCCCCAGCATTTT. Full variable domain (missing parts from reference TRBV28 and TRBJ1-5): DVKVTQSSRYLVKRTGEKVFLECVQDMDHENMFWYRQDPGLGLRLIYFSYDVKMKEKGDIPEGYSVSREKKERFSLILESASTNQTSMYLCASSLLPNQPQHFGDGTRLSIL.

This clone was seen a handful of times. The chain links TRBV4-2 to TRBJ1-3; D is perhaps TRBD1 (6 bases). Trimming took off 0 bases at V and 3 bases at J, with 12 bases between the two ends. Germline CDR1 is LGHNA and CDR2 is YNFKEQ. The CDR3 sequence is 16 residues long. CDR3 region: CASSQDSGGSGNTIYF. DNA for the CDR3: TGTGCCAGCAGCCAAGATTCGGGGGGCAGTGGAAACACCATATATTTT.